The 24 T cell receptor beta chains in this list originate from one sample, sequenced in a study of control samples from healthy donors and cancer patients. Some clones are missing from TCRdb's copy, which holds only in-frame ones; the method was immunoSEQ multiplex PCR. Of roughly 98,000 clones listed, about 92% are singletons. The sequenced material came from blood. These receptor sequences come from a young man in good health.

This sequence joins TRBV15 and TRBJ1-1; D uncertain. V gave up 0 bases and J gave up 5 bases, with 7 bases separating them. This CDR3 region has 13 residues. Germline lookup yields CDR1 LNHNV and CDR2 YYDKDF (reference sequence). In nucleotides, the CDR3 is TGTGCCACCAGCAGAGATGCGGGGACTGAAGCTTTCTTT. Encoded protein: CATSRDAGTEAFF. Full variable domain (remainder filled in from reference TRBV15 and TRBJ1-1): DAMVIQNPRYQVTQFGKPVTLSCSQTLNHNVMYWYQQKSSQAPKLLFHYYDKDFNNEADTPDNFQSRRPNTSFCFLDIRSPGLGDTAMYLCATSRDAGTEAFFGQGTRLTVV.

This sequence joins TRBV27 and TRBJ2-5; TRBD2 agrees at 9 bases. This CDR3 comprises 15 residues. Trimming cost V 4 bases and J 3 bases; bases outside gene matches: 6. Germline CDR1 and CDR2: MNHEY and SMNVEV (reference sequence). The CDR3 nucleotides are TGTGCCAGCAGTTCGGGCGGGAGGGCGGAAGAGACCCAGTACTTC. Protein: CASSSGGRAEETQYF.

In its sample, this clone was seen a few times. The chain uses TRBV6-4 and TRBJ2-3; 8 nucleotides match TRBD2. This CDR3 spans 15 amino acids. V shed 3 bases and J 0 bases; nucleotides not matched to a gene: 2. Germline V lookup: CDR1 MRHNA, CDR2 SNTAGT. In DNA form, the CDR3 reads TGTGCCAGCAGTGAACTAGCGGAAAGCACAGATACGCAGTATTTT. This gives the protein CASSELAESTDTQYF.

For the CDR3, the DNA is TGTGCCAGCAGCCAAGATACGTCCGACGGTAGCAATCAGCCCCAGCATTTT. Residues: CASSQDTSDGSNQPQHF. This chain uses TRBV4-2 with TRBJ1-5; D remains unclear. This CDR3 is built from 17 residues. Trimming removed 0 bases at V and 0 bases at J, with 12 bases between. Germline CDR1 is LGHNA and CDR2 is YNFKEQ.

The V and J genes are TRBV6-5 and TRBJ1-1; the match to TRBD1 covers 8 bases. The germline V gene has CDR1 MNHEY and CDR2 SVGAGI. The CDR3 runs 12 residues. Unmatched junction bases numbered 5, after V lost 6 bases and J lost 8 bases. CDR3 loop: CASRTTGAEAFF. CDR3 nucleotide sequence: TGTGCCAGCAGAACGACAGGGGCGGAAGCTTTCTTT.

The rearrangement joins TRBV5-1 to TRBJ2-5; D not certain. The CDR3 has 14 residues. V was pared by 0 bases and J by 3 bases, with 9 bases between. Germline V gene lookup returns CDR1 SGHRS and CDR2 YFSETQ. CDR3 in amino acids: CASSLVARKETQYF. Here the CDR3 DNA reads TGCGCCAGCAGCTTGGTGGCCAGGAAAGAGACCCAGTACTTC.

This clone came up a few times. This chain links TRBV9 with TRBJ1-2; D unresolved. V was shortened by 2 bases and J by 4 bases, with 12 bases between the two germline ends. CDR3 length: 14 amino acids. Germline V gene sequence: CDR1 SGDLS, CDR2 YYNGEE. The DNA for the CDR3 is TGTGCCAGCAGCGTTAAGGAGGTTAGCTATGGCTACACCTTC. Translated: CASSVKEVSYGYTF.

This clone was detected only once. The CDR3 reads CASSQDIRGSVVETQYF. In DNA, the CDR3 is TGCGCCAGCAGCCAAGATATCAGAGGCAGCGTCGTAGAGACCCAGTACTTC. The chain is built from TRBV4-1 and TRBJ2-5; D unresolved. The length of the CDR3 is 17 residues. The V end was cut by 0 bases, the J end by 4 bases, with 18 bases between. The germline V gene encodes CDR1 MGHRA and CDR2 YSYEKL.

The gene calls are TRBV30 and TRBJ1-6, with TRBD1 as a possible D gene (5 bases). There are 15 residues in the CDR3. V was cut by 0 bases and J by 4 bases, with 10 bases left in between. The germline gives CDR1 GTSNPN, CDR2 SVGIG (reference sequence). DNA of the CDR3: TGTGCCTGGAGTGTACACAAGGGGTATAATTCACCCCTCCACTTT. Translating it yields CAWSVHKGYNSPLHF.

The V call is TRBV5-6, the J call TRBJ2-1, with TRBD1 matching 9 bases. The germline CDR1 and CDR2 sequences are SGHDT and YYEEEE. V shed 4 bases, J shed 4 bases, and the junction held 12 bases outside the gene matches. The CDR3 covers 17 residues. The CDR3 region is CASSGTPGTGLYNEQFF. The DNA of the CDR3 is TGTGCCAGCAGCGGTACCCCCGGGACAGGGCTGTACAATGAGCAGTTCTTC.

This chain connects TRBV4-3 to TRBJ1-2; the match to TRBD1 covers 7 bases. J lost 3 bases, V lost 2 bases, and 15 bases had no gene match. The length of the CDR3 is 18 residues. The germline CDR1 and CDR2 sequences are LGHNA and YSLEER. CDR3 in DNA: TGCGCCAGCAGCCAAAGGCCCCTCCGGGACAGCATTTACTATGGCTACACCTTC. It specifies CASSQRPLRDSIYYGYTF.

The J gene is TRBJ2-1, the V gene TRBV5-6; D could derive from TRBD1 or TRBD2 (5 bases each). The CDR3 spans 14 residues. The germline V and J ends were trimmed by 1 base and 9 bases, with 14 bases remaining between them. Germline V CDR1 and CDR2: SGHDT, YYEEEE. The CDR3 loop is CASSLPPRGGEQFF. Written as DNA, the CDR3 is TGTGCCAGCAGCTTGCCCCCTCGGGGCGGTGAGCAGTTCTTC. The full variable domain, in which reference TRBV5-6 and TRBJ2-1 provide the parts outside the CDR3, is DAGVTQSPTHLIKTRGQQVTLRCSPKSGHDTVSWYQQALGQGPQFIFQYYEEEERQRGNFPDRFSGHQFPNYSSELNVNALLLGDSALYLCASSLPPRGGEQFFGPGTRLTVL.

In regard to this clone: The germline gene is not matched at one end of the junction; a read error may be the cause. This rearrangement joins TRBV18 to TRBJ1-1; D gene uncertain. Per the germline V gene, CDR1 is KGHSH and CDR2 is LQKENI. The CDR3 sequence is 13 residues long. The CDR3 reads CASSPSWQTSFLF. The CDR3 nucleotides read TGTGCCAGCTCACCATCCTGGCAGACAAGCTTTCTCTTT.

The J gene is TRBJ2-5, the V gene TRBV4-1; possible D gene TRBD1, 6 bases. The V gene's germline CDR1 is MGHRA and CDR2 YSYEKL. The CDR3 is 14 amino acids. Trimming cost V 3 bases and J 3 bases, with 11 bases left between them. The CDR3 region has the DNA TGCGCCAGCAGCCAGAACAGGGTTAAAGAGACCCAGTACTTC. Residues: CASSQNRVKETQYF.

The chain has TRBV10-1 and TRBJ2-4, with a possible D match to TRBD2 (6 bases). Per the germline V gene, CDR1 is WNHNN and CDR2 is SYGVQD (reference sequence). The CDR3 covers 15 residues. Trimming shortened V by 5 bases and J by 2 bases, and 13 bases separated the two germline ends. CDR3 nucleotide sequence: TGCGCCAGCAGTAGCGGGCGAACGACCAAAAACATTCAGTACTTC. Translated, it gives CASSSGRTTKNIQYF.

V usage is TRBV29-1 and J usage is TRBJ2-5, with D possibly called TRBD1 or TRBD2 (5 bases each). V lost 0 bases and J lost 7, with 21 bases in between. Germline-derived CDR1 and CDR2 are SQVTM and ANQGSEA. The CDR3 extends over 16 amino acids. The CDR3 DNA reads as TGCAGCGTTGAAGATCTGACGGGACGAAACCCCGGGACCCAGTACTTC. Protein product: CSVEDLTGRNPGTQYF.

The gene calls are TRBV30 and TRBJ1-1; D is possibly TRBD1 (6 bases). Germline-derived CDR1 and CDR2 are GTSNPN and SVGIG (reference sequence). Trimming removed 4 bases at V and 5 bases at J, with 14 bases between. CDR3 length: 13 amino acids. CDR3 in amino acids: CAWIGQGNTEAFF. The DNA for the CDR3 is TGTGCCTGGATTGGTCAGGGGAATACTGAAGCTTTCTTT.

The CDR3 DNA is TGTGCCAGCAGCTTAGCCCCGATCACACCGGGACAGGCCTACGAGCAGTACTTC. It yields the protein CASSLAPITPGQAYEQYF. V gene TRBV7-6 combines with J gene TRBJ2-7, with TRBD1 identical over 8 bases. Unmatched junction bases numbered 12, after V lost 0 bases and J lost 2 bases. The CDR3 length is 18 residues. Germline assignment: CDR1 SGHVS and CDR2 FNYEAQ.

This rearrangement joins TRBV27 to TRBJ1-1; weak D call: TRBD1 (6 bases). CDR1 MNHEY and CDR2 SMNVEV come from the germline V gene (reference sequence). Trimming removed 0 bases at V and 3 bases at J, with 17 bases between. The CDR3 contains 17 residues. Written as DNA, the CDR3 is TGTGCCAGCAGTTTATCGAAGAGGGGGGCCCGGTACACTGAAGCTTTCTTT. It codes for CASSLSKRGARYTEAFF.

The chain is built from TRBV19 and TRBJ2-2; no firm D call. Per the germline V gene, CDR1 is LNHDA and CDR2 is SQIVND (reference sequence). V gave up 2 bases and J gave up 2 bases, with 6 bases separating them. The CDR3 extends over 14 amino acids. The CDR3 here is CASSIRGNTGELFF. CDR3 nucleotides: TGTGCCAGTAGTATAAGAGGTAACACCGGGGAGCTGTTTTTT.

The chain combines TRBV9 with TRBJ1-3; D call uncertain. Trimming removed 6 bases from V and 0 bases from J, with 13 bases in between. Looked up from germline, CDR1 is SGDLS and CDR2 is YYNGEE. The CDR3 loop spans 15 amino acids. The DNA for the CDR3 is TGTGCCAGCACCTCATCGGGCAGCTCTGGAAACACCATATATTTT. Encoded protein: CASTSSGSSGNTIYF.

The chain has TRBV15 and TRBJ2-7, with a possible D match to TRBD1 (6 bases). V lost 5 bases to trimming and J lost 0 bases, with 14 bases between them. In germline, CDR1 is LNHNV, CDR2 YYDKDF (reference sequence). This CDR3 is built from 15 residues. The CDR3 DNA sequence: TGTGCCACCAGCGGTATAACAGGGAGCTCCTACGAGCAGTACTTC. Protein sequence: CATSGITGSSYEQYF.

This chain uses TRBV29-1 with TRBJ1-2; D is possibly TRBD1 (6 bases). Germline V lookup: CDR1 SQVTM, CDR2 ANQGSEA. V was shortened by 8 bases and J by 8 bases, with 18 bases between the two germline ends. The CDR3 length is 12 residues. In DNA form, the CDR3 reads TGCAGCACAATTCGGGGGGGCGGAGGCTACACCTTC. Translating gives CSTIRGGGGYTF.

This clone was seen once. This chain uses TRBV10-2 with TRBJ2-1, with D perhaps matching TRBD2 (7 bases). Germline loops: CDR1 WSHSY, CDR2 SAAADI. The V and J ends lost 6 bases and 5 bases respectively, with 14 bases between them. The CDR3 is made up of 14 amino acids. The CDR3: CASRKGGGDNEQFF. The CDR3 DNA reads TGCGCCAGCAGAAAGGGGGGGGGCGACAATGAGCAGTTCTTC.